The present T cell receptor (beta chain) was sequenced within a study of T cell repertoires in cytomegalovirus infection. Each CDR3 protein is one row after TCRdb ran MiXCR on the reads. The sample records about 920,000 distinct CDR3 sequences, around 30% being singletons. Per germline, CDR1 SGHVS and CDR2 FNYEAQ. Between the trimmed V and J ends, which lost 5 bases and 8 bases, there was a span of 10 bases. The CDR3 covers 12 residues. This clonotype was seen at least ten times. Its cognate antigen is unknown. This material consisted of cultured CD8+ T cells from PBMCs, taken from culture after CMV antigen stimulation. V gene TRBV7-6 combines with J gene TRBJ2-1, with D tentatively TRBD2 (5 bases). The receptor's source is a human donor in good health (CMV status not recorded). Some clones in this sample may be carry-over from other donors' samples. Here the CDR3 reads CASSRPGDEQFF. Written as DNA, the CDR3 is TGTGCCAGCAGCCGCCCCGGGGATGAGCAGTTCTTC.